A single sample gave rise to the 16 T cell receptor beta chains below, sequenced in a study of CD8+ T cells in alopecia areata. Noted treatment: oral pan-JAK inhibitor, 5-10 mg twice daily. RNA extraction and reverse transcription yielded cDNA as sequencing template. Method: immunoSEQ multiplex PCR; TCRdb's copy keeps in-frame clones and lacks some. The sample comprises more than 100,000 clones, 53% of which are singletons, and roughly 0.5% rests with the top ten. Sequenced material: CD4+ T cells sorted from blood, taken at week 4, from a patient treated with tofacitinib. The origin of the receptors is a human donor with alopecia areata.

The table lists this clone with a few counts. The chain combines TRBV27 with TRBJ2-7; 7 nucleotides agree with TRBD2. This CDR3 region has 15 residues. J lost 7 bases, V lost 6 bases, and 15 bases had no gene match. CDR1 is MNHEY, CDR2 SMNVEV, per germline (reference sequence). The CDR3 DNA sequence: TGTGCCAGCAGACCTGAGGGAGGGCCTGGTCGAGAGCAGTACTTC. Translated, it gives CASRPEGGPGREQYF.

The CDR3 sequence is CASSIHDRTNYGYTF. CDR3 nucleotide sequence: TGTGCCAGCAGCATACACGACAGAACTAACTATGGCTACACCTTC. The chain links TRBV7-9 to TRBJ1-2; maybe TRBD1 (5 bases). Trimming took off 5 bases at V and 0 bases at J, with 13 bases between the two ends. CDR1 and CDR2 (germline): SEHNR, FQNEAQ (reference sequence). There are 15 residues in the CDR3.

The chain couples TRBV7-2 to TRBJ2-2; D is unresolved. The length of the CDR3 is 16 residues. Germline V gene data show CDR1 as SGHTA and CDR2 as FQGNSA. Trimming pared 3 bases from V and 0 bases from J, leaving 11 bases between. The CDR3 region is CASSLNSQTNTGELFF. CDR3 nucleotide sequence: TGTGCCAGCAGCTTGAACAGCCAGACGAACACCGGGGAGCTGTTTTTT.

This clone was detected only a few times. The gene calls are TRBV18 and TRBJ1-4; D is unresolved. The germline V gene encodes CDR1 KGHSH and CDR2 LQKENI. V lost 6 bases, J lost 5 bases, and 13 bases lay in between. CDR3 size: 14 residues. For the CDR3, the DNA is TGTGCCAGCTCCTTAAGTTCTTTGAATGAAAAACTGTTTTTT. Translated, it gives CASSLSSLNEKLFF.

V and J are TRBV6-1 and TRBJ1-2, with D unclear. The CDR3 spans 16 residues. Germline V lookup: CDR1 MNHNS, CDR2 SASEGT. V dropped 0 bases and J dropped 2 bases, with 13 bases sitting between them. The CDR3 nucleotides read TGTGCCAGCAGTGAAGCGGCATCGTGGGGAAACTATGGCTACACCTTC. Residues: CASSEAASWGNYGYTF.

The V and J genes are TRBV9 and TRBJ2-3; D not certain. V was clipped by 0 bases and J by 4 bases, with 12 bases between them. The CDR3 extends over 15 amino acids. Germline CDR1 and CDR2: SGDLS and YYNGEE. The CDR3 coding sequence is TGTGCCAGCAGCGTAGCCGTTGGATTGGCAGATACGCAGTATTTT. This sequence encodes CASSVAVGLADTQYF.

V is TRBV6-5 and J is TRBJ2-1, with D hard to call. V was clipped by 2 bases and J by 10 bases, with 12 bases between them. The CDR3 totals 13 residues. CDR1 is MNHEY and CDR2 is SVGAGI in the germline V gene. CDR3 DNA: TGTGCCAGCAGTTACGCTCCGACCGGAGAGCAGTTCTTC. Translation gives CASSYAPTGEQFF.

This clone has more than one count but fewer than ten. The gene calls are TRBV6-5 and TRBJ2-4, with no clear D. The V gene lost 0 bases and the J gene lost 11 bases, with 11 bases spanning the gap. This CDR3 is 13 amino acids long. Germline lookup yields CDR1 MNHEY and CDR2 SVGAGI. CDR3 in DNA: TGTGCCAGCAGTTACTCGATTCACCAGTTTCAGTACTTC. This translates into CASSYSIHQFQYF.

Ten or more counts support this clone. The chain is built from TRBV13 and TRBJ1-2; 9 bases agree with TRBD1. Germline loops: CDR1 PRHDT, CDR2 FYEKMQ (reference sequence). After removal of 6 bases from V and 9 bases from J, the junction contained 11 bases not matched to a gene. The length of the CDR3 is 14 residues. The CDR3 spells CASREFGQGLRYTF. The CDR3 DNA is TGTGCCAGCAGAGAATTCGGACAGGGGCTACGCTACACCTTC.

The V and J genes are TRBV7-3 and TRBJ2-3; TRBD2 aligns across 11 bases. The CDR3 extends over 16 amino acids. Per the germline V gene, CDR1 is SGHTA and CDR2 is FQGTGA. V shed 2 bases and J 6 bases; nucleotides not matched to a gene: 7. Written as DNA, the CDR3 is TGTGCCAGCAGCTTAGGTCTAGCGGGGGGCGCCGATACGCAGTATTTT. Amino acids: CASSLGLAGGADTQYF. The variable domain in full, completed from reference TRBV7-3 and TRBJ2-3, reads GAGVSQTPSNKVTEKGKYVELRCDPISGHTALYWYRQSLGQGPEFLIYFQGTGAADDSGLPNDRFFAVRPEGSVSTLKIQRTERGDSAVYLCASSLGLAGGADTQYFGPGTRLTVL.

This clone was found a few times. The V gene is TRBV30, the J gene TRBJ2-5, with a tentative D call TRBD2 (5 bases). The CDR3 is 12 residues long. Germline V lookup: CDR1 GTSNPN, CDR2 SVGIG (reference sequence). Trimming shortened V by 8 bases and J by 3 bases, and 13 bases separated the two germline ends. The DNA of the CDR3 is TGTGCCGGCAGAGGGCTTAAAGAGACCCAGTACTTC. It specifies CAGRGLKETQYF.

The CDR3 DNA reads TGTGCCAGCAGCTTTGGTACAGGGGGCGTGGAGGAGACCCAGTACTTC. It codes for CASSFGTGGVEETQYF. This chain uses TRBV11-3 with TRBJ2-5; 9 nucleotides line up with TRBD1. This CDR3 contains 16 residues. Trimming cost V 3 bases and J 5 bases; bases outside gene matches: 10. The V gene's germline CDR1 is SGHNT and CDR2 YENEEA.

The J gene is TRBJ1-2, the V gene TRBV7-9, with D unresolved. This CDR3 comprises 15 residues. Trimming removed 4 bases at V and 8 bases at J, with 20 bases between. CDR1 SEHNR and CDR2 FQNEAQ come from the germline V gene (reference sequence). The CDR3 DNA reads TGTGCCAGCAGCTCCCCCAGAGAGGGTTTACTAGGCTACACCTTC. This gives the protein CASSSPREGLLGYTF.

V and J are TRBV7-2 and TRBJ2-7; D remains ambiguous. V gave up 1 base and J gave up 5 bases, with 12 bases separating them. The CDR3 contains 14 residues. Per germline, CDR1 SGHTA and CDR2 FQGNSA. The CDR3 nucleotides are TGTGCCAGCAGCTTAGTAGTAGTGGGCCACGAGCAGTACTTC. Translated, it gives CASSLVVVGHEQYF.

The V and J genes are TRBV2 and TRBJ2-3; a weak D match, TRBD2 (5 bases). The CDR3 is 14 amino acids. Germline V CDR1 and CDR2: SNHLY, FYNNEI. The ends were cut back, 8 bases at V and 1 base at J, with 13 bases in the middle. CDR3 DNA: TGTGCCAGCGGGAAGCGGACCGGCACAGATACGCAGTATTTT. Its translation is CASGKRTGTDTQYF. The whole variable domain, filled in from reference TRBV2 and TRBJ2-3, reads EPEVTQTPSHQVTQMGQEVILRCVPISNHLYFYWYRQILGQKVEFLVSFYNNEISEKSEIFDDQFSVERPDGSNFTLKIRSTKLEDSAMYFCASGKRTGTDTQYFGPGTRLTVL.

The CDR3 DNA reads TGTGCCAGCAGGGACAGTAGCTATGGCTACACCTTC. This gives the protein CASRDSSYGYTF. The V call is TRBV6-5, the J call TRBJ1-2, with D maybe TRBD1 (6 bases). The CDR3 sequence is 12 residues long. CDR1 is MNHEY, CDR2 SVGAGI, per germline. The V end lost 6 bases, the J end lost 4 bases, and 9 bases lay between the germline ends.